This T cell receptor beta chain is drawn from a study of identical twins. From the 5' RACE reads, TCRdb called clonotypes with MiXCR, one entry per CDR3 protein. The table has about 570,000 distinct CDR3 sequences, 9% to 10% seen once. V gave up 0 bases and J gave up 9 bases, with 9 bases separating them. The germline CDR1 and CDR2 sequences are SGHAT and FQNNGV. This CDR3 comprises 13 residues. General study findings and limits: Out-of-frame TCR alpha sharing observed in monozygotic twins exceeded model estimates. The more abundant beta clonotypes in cord blood had fewer insertions, and memory repertoires did not show this.

Many counts were recorded for this clonotype. Its antigen is still unknown. Everyone who gave samples was a healthy Caucasian. A further study also used this sample, focusing on yellow fever vaccine responses in identical twins.

This chain links TRBV11-2 with TRBJ2-1; D is unclear. The TCR sequence derives from a woman between 18 and 30 years old in good health. Sequenced input: PBMCs. DNA for the CDR3: TGTGCCAGCAGCTTAGAACGGGTTGGTGAGCAGTTCTTC. The encoded protein is CASSLERVGEQFF.